Sequencing of this T cell receptor beta chain was carried out in a study of cytomegalovirus exposure and HLA in healthy donors. The study, taken as a whole, reports: In a later analysis, V- and J-gene trimming of beta chains associated with a DCLRE1C missense variant, replicated independently. The study dropped some indistinguishable V segments, TRBV6-2 and TRBV6-3 among them. The listing of 150 to 200 TCR beta chains classed them as cytomegalovirus-associated.

V lost 5 bases and J lost 5; bases outside the gene matches: 7. This CDR3 has 15 amino acids. Germline loops: CDR1 SGHAT, CDR2 FQNNGV. Note on this clone: What it recognizes is unknown.

In the PCR, 60 Vbeta and 13 Jbeta primers were used. The repertoire was sequenced with immunoSEQ multiplex PCR; TCRdb's copy has only in-frame clones and lacks some. Found here are about 170,000 clones, 75% to 85% of them singletons; the top ten hold about 12%. Sequencing was done on a sample of PBMCs. The sequence derives from a woman aged 45 to 65 in good health and CMV-seropositive. This chain connects TRBV11-2 to TRBJ2-1; 9 nucleotides align to TRBD1. The CDR3 spells CASSLYRGLNNEQFF. Here the CDR3 DNA reads TGTGCCAGCAGCCTTTACAGGGGGCTCAACAATGAGCAGTTCTTC.